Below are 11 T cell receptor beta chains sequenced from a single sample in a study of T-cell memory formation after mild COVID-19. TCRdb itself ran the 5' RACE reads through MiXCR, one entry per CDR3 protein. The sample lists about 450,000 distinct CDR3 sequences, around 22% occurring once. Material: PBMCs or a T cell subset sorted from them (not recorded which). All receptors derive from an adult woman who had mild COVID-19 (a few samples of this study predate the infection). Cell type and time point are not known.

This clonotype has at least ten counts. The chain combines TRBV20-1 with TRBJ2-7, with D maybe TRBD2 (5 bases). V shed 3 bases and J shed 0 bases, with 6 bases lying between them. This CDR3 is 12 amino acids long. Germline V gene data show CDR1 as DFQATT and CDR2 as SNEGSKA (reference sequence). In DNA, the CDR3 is TGCAGTGCTAGGGGAGCCTCCTACGAGCAGTACTTC. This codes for CSARGASYEQYF.

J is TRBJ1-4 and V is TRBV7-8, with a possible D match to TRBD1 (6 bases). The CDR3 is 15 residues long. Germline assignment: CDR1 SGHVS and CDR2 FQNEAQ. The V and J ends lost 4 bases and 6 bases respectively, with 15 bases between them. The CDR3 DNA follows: TGTGCCAGCAGCTCATGGACAGACTGGGATGAAAAACTGTTTTTT. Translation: CASSSWTDWDEKLFF.

CDR3 amino acids: CATSASGQGKNQPQHF. Here the CDR3 DNA reads TGTGCCACCAGCGCATCGGGACAGGGGAAGAATCAGCCCCAGCATTTT. V gene TRBV24-1 combines with J gene TRBJ1-5; 10 bases align to TRBD1. This CDR3 contains 16 residues. V shed 7 bases and J 4 bases; nucleotides not matched to a gene: 9. The germline CDR1 and CDR2 sequences are KGHDR and SFDVKD.

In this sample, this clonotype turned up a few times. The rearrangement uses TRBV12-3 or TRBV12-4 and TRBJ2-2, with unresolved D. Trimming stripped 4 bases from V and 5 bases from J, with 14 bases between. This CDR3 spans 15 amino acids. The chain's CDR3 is CASSYRATPTGELFF. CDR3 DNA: TGTGCCAGCAGTTACCGGGCTACCCCGACCGGGGAGCTGTTTTTT.

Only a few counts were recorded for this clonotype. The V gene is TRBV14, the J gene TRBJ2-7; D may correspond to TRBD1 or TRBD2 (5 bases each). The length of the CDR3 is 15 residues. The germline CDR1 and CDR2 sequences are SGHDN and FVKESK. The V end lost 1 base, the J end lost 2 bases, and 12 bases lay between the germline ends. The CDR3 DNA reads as TGTGCCAGCAGCCAAGGAGGGGCGACAGCCTACGAGCAGTACTTC. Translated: CASSQGGATAYEQYF.

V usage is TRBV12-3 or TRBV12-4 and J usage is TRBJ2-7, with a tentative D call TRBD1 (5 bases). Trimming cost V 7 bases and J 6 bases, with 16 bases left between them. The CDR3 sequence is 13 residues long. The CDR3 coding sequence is TGTGCCAGCACCTCCCTGGGGCGGCTCGAGCAGTACTTC. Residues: CASTSLGRLEQYF.

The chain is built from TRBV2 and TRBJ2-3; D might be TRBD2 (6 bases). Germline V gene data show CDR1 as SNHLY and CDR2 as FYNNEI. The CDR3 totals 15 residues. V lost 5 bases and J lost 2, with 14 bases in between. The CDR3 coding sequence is TGTGCCAGCAGTTTGGGGGACTCTACCACAGATACGCAGTATTTT. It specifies CASSLGDSTTDTQYF. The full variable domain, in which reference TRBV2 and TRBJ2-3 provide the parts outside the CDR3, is EPEVTQTPSHQVTQMGQEVILRCVPISNHLYFYWYRQILGQKVEFLVSFYNNEISEKSEIFDDQFSVERPDGSNFTLKIRSTKLEDSAMYFCASSLGDSTTDTQYFGPGTRLTVL.

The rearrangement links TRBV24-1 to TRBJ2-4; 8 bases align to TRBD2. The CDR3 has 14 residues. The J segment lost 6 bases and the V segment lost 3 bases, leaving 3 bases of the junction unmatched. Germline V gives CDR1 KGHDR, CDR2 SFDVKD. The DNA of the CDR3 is TGTGCCACCAGTGATCAGGGACTAGGAAACATTCAGTACTTC. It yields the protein CATSDQGLGNIQYF.

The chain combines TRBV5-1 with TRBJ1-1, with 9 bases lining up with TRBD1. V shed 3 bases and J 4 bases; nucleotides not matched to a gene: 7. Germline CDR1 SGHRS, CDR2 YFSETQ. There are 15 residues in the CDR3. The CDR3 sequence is CASSSTQGASTEAFF. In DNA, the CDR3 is TGCGCCAGCAGCTCCACACAGGGGGCGTCCACTGAAGCTTTCTTT.

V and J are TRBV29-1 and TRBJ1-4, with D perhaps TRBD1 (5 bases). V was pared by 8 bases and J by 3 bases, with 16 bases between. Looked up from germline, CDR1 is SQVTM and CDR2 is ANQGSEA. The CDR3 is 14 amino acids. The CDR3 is CSCNMGTANEKLFF. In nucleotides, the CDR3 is TGCAGCTGTAATATGGGGACGGCTAATGAAAAACTGTTTTTT.

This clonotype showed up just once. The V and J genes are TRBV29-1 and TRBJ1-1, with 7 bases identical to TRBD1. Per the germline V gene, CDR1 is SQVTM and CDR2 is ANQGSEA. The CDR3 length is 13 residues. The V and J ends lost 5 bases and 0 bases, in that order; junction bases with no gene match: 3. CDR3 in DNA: TGCAGCGTTTCAGACAGGGTGAACACTGAAGCTTTCTTT. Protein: CSVSDRVNTEAFF.